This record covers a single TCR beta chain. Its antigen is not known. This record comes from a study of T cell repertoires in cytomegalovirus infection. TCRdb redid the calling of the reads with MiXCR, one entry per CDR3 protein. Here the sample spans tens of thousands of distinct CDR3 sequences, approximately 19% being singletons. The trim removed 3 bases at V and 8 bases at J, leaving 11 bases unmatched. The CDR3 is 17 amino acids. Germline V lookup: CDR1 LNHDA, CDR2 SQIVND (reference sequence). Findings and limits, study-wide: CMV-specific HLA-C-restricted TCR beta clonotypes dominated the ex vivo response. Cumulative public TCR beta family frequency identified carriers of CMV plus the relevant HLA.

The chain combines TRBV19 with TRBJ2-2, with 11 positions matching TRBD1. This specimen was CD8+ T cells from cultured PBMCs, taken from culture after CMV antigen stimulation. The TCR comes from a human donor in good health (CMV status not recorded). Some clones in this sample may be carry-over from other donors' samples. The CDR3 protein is CASSIRRGQGVIGELFF. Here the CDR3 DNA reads TGTGCCAGTAGTATTCGGCGGGGACAGGGGGTTATAGGGGAGCTGTTTTTT.